Below are 9 T cell receptor beta chains sequenced from a single sample in a study of blood T cells in healthy people across ages. The second PCR ran about 6 to 12 cycles with a sample-barcoded 5' primer and J-beta primers. TCRdb reprocessed the 5' RACE reads via MiXCR and lists one record per CDR3 protein. The sample has approximately 320,000 distinct CDR3 sequences; 27% are singletons. Sequencing was performed on blood. Receptors originate from a woman aged 70-85 years in good health.

V is TRBV29-1 and J is TRBJ2-7; weak D call: TRBD1 (5 bases). Trimming removed 5 bases at V and 6 bases at J, with 11 bases between. The germline V gene has CDR1 SQVTM and CDR2 ANQGSEA. The CDR3 is 11 amino acids. The CDR3 spells CSVSHQGEQYF. Written as DNA, the CDR3 is TGCAGCGTTTCGCACCAGGGCGAGCAGTACTTC.

The genes are TRBV27 and TRBJ1-1; D uncertain. CDR1 is MNHEY and CDR2 is SMNVEV in the germline V gene (reference sequence). With 5 bases removed from V and 1 base from J, the gap between germline ends came to 11 bases. The CDR3 consists of 14 residues. The DNA of the CDR3 is TGTGCCAGCAGTCTGCGTCATCCGAACACTGAAGCTTTCTTT. It codes for CASSLRHPNTEAFF.

The chain carries TRBV7-9 and TRBJ2-3; D may correspond to TRBD1 or TRBD2 (5 bases each). CDR1 is SEHNR, CDR2 FQNEAQ, per germline (reference sequence). The CDR3 length is 16 residues. Trimming left V 7 bases short and J 5 bases short, with 22 bases between. The CDR3 protein is CASTRDVGHIGDTQYF. In DNA form, the CDR3 reads TGTGCCAGCACCCGGGACGTGGGTCACATCGGAGATACGCAGTATTTT.

This CDR3 reads CASSQHATNEKLFF. DNA of the CDR3: TGTGCCAGCAGCCAGCATGCAACTAATGAAAAACTGTTTTTT. The chain uses TRBV7-9 and TRBJ1-4; the D is unclear. The V gene's germline CDR1 is SEHNR and CDR2 FQNEAQ (reference sequence). V was shortened by 5 bases and J by 0 bases, with 7 bases between the two germline ends. The CDR3 has 14 amino acids.

This clonotype was found many times. The chain carries TRBV7-2 and TRBJ2-3, with D hard to call. V lost 1 base, J lost 3 bases, and 5 bases lay in between. The CDR3 length is 13 residues. Germline V gives CDR1 SGHTA, CDR2 FQGNSA. CDR3 coding DNA: TGTGCCAGCAGCTTAGGCAGGACAGATACGCAGTATTTT. Protein: CASSLGRTDTQYF.

The gene calls are TRBV5-1 and TRBJ2-5; 10 positions match TRBD2. The DNA end is a closer match to TRBJ2-7, so the J assignment may be wrong. CDR3 length equals 16 residues. The germline CDR1 and CDR2 sequences are SGHRS and YFSETQ. The CDR3 here is CASSLAASGSAYEQYF. The DNA of the CDR3 is TGCGCCAGCAGCTTGGCTGCTAGCGGGAGCGCCTACGAGCAGTACTTC.

The rearrangement joins TRBV4-1 to TRBJ1-6; D is unresolved. The V end was cut by 0 bases, the J end by 8 bases, with 8 bases between. CDR3 length: 14 residues. Germline CDR1 reads MGHRA; CDR2 reads YSYEKL. CDR3 in DNA: TGCGCCAGCAGCCAAGATCTGGGAGATTCACCCCTCCACTTT. The encoded protein is CASSQDLGDSPLHF.

This chain links TRBV28 with TRBJ1-6; perhaps TRBD1 as D (5 bases). This CDR3 contains 12 residues. CDR1 is MDHEN and CDR2 is SYDVKM in the germline V gene. CDR3: CAHRDGNSPLHF. In nucleotides, the CDR3 is TGTGCGCACCGGGACGGAAATTCACCCCTCCACTTT.

This clonotype showed up just a few times. V gene TRBV27 combines with J gene TRBJ1-3; D gene uncertain. The CDR3 has 13 amino acids. CDR1 is MNHEY and CDR2 is SMNVEV in the germline V gene (reference sequence). Trimming cost V 5 bases and J 4 bases, with 9 bases left between them. CDR3 in DNA: TGTGCCAGCAGTCTTCAACGGGGAAACACCATATATTTT. Translated, it gives CASSLQRGNTIYF.